Each of the 14 T cell receptor beta chains below was sequenced from the same sample in a study of blood T cells in healthy people across ages (dated by TCRdb to about 2015). Receptors were amplified or captured by 5' RACE. TCRdb names Illumina HiSeq 2500 as the instrument used. A second about 7 to 11 cycle PCR used a sample-barcoded 5' primer and a J-beta primer mix. The public sequencing data were trimmed at Q25 with fastp and processed into clonotypes with MiXCR by TCRdb, which kept only in-frame beta chains. A single entry per CDR3 protein holds the most common genes and DNA from its merged rows. The sample table contains 1.5 million to 2 million distinct CDR3 sequences; only one count was recorded for about 28% of them. The ten largest clones take up 7% to 9% of the sample. The sequenced sample was blood. Every receptor here comes from a young woman in good health.

This clonotype was observed a single time. This chain connects TRBV15 to TRBJ2-1; D is unresolved. Trimming removed 1 base at V and 3 bases at J, with 4 bases between. Germline values: CDR1 LNHNV, CDR2 YYDKDF (reference sequence). This CDR3 has 13 residues. The CDR3 loop reads CATSRVGYNEQFF. The CDR3 coding sequence is TGTGCCACCAGCAGAGTTGGCTACAATGAGCAGTTCTTC.

This clonotype was seen a few times. The chain is built from TRBV7-9 and TRBJ2-1; a possible D gene is TRBD2 (6 bases). V was trimmed by 8 bases and J by 10 bases, leaving 9 bases between them. CDR1 SEHNR and CDR2 FQNEAQ come from the germline V gene (reference sequence). CDR3 length: 10 residues. CDR3 amino acids: CASLGREQFF. The CDR3 nucleotides read TGTGCCAGCTTGGGGAGGGAGCAGTTCTTC.

This clonotype turned up a few times. The chain carries TRBV5-5 and TRBJ2-1; either TRBD1 or TRBD2 may supply D (5 bases each). V was trimmed by 0 bases and J by 8 bases, leaving 15 bases between them. Germline assignment: CDR1 SGHKS and CDR2 YYEKEE (reference sequence). The CDR3 consists of 15 residues. The CDR3 sequence is CASSLGGVPLHEQFF. The CDR3 region has the DNA TGTGCCAGCAGCTTGGGAGGGGTACCACTCCATGAGCAGTTCTTC.

The V gene is TRBV29-1, the J gene TRBJ1-6; D is perhaps TRBD1 (5 bases). CDR1 and CDR2 from the germline V gene are SQVTM and ANQGSEA. With 1 base removed from V and 10 bases from J, the gap between germline ends came to 11 bases. CDR3 length equals 13 residues. As DNA, the CDR3 is TGCAGCGTTGAAGCGGGAGGGGAGTCACCCCTCCACTTT. Translating it yields CSVEAGGESPLHF.

This clonotype was observed a handful of times. CDR3 region: CASNQAGASTDTQYF. CDR3 nucleotide sequence: TGTGCCAGCAACCAAGCGGGGGCTAGCACAGATACGCAGTATTTT. J is TRBJ2-3 and V is TRBV28; 8 nucleotides match TRBD2. Trimming removed 7 bases from V and 0 bases from J; junction bases left unmatched: 6. The CDR3 covers 15 residues. Germline values: CDR1 MDHEN, CDR2 SYDVKM.

This clonotype was found a few times. The gene calls are TRBV12-3 or TRBV12-4 and TRBJ1-2; D gene ambiguous. The CDR3 contains 11 residues. Trimming removed 5 bases from V and 5 bases from J, with 6 bases in between. CDR3 loop: CASSQVYGYTF. The DNA for the CDR3 is TGTGCCAGCAGTCAGGTGTATGGCTACACCTTC.

The CDR3 region is CASSFSSGLYQETQYF. The CDR3 DNA reads TGTGCCAGCAGCTTCTCTAGCGGTCTGTACCAAGAGACCCAGTACTTC. The V and J genes are TRBV7-2 and TRBJ2-5; 7 bases align to TRBD2. Trimming removed 3 bases from V and 0 bases from J; junction bases left unmatched: 7. The CDR3 contains 16 residues. Germline V CDR1 and CDR2: SGHTA, FQGNSA.

This clonotype came up many times. V and J are TRBV20-1 and TRBJ1-6, with a weak D call TRBD1 (6 bases). CDR1 and CDR2 from the germline V gene are DFQATT and SNEGSKA (reference sequence). The V and J ends lost 5 bases and 8 bases respectively, with 13 bases between them. The CDR3 spans 13 residues. The CDR3 protein is CSAPTGSDSPLHF. As DNA, the CDR3 is TGCAGTGCTCCGACAGGATCGGATTCACCCCTCCACTTT.

A note on this clonotype: This may stem from a read error, because a much larger clone lies one nucleotide away. The chain is built from TRBV6-1 and TRBJ2-1; D is possibly TRBD2 (7 bases). This CDR3 region has 17 residues. Germline CDR1 and CDR2: MNHNS and SASEGT. CDR3 sequence: CTSRNPNGGPLDNEQFF. In DNA, the CDR3 is TGTACCAGCAGAAACCCCAACGGGGGGCCGCTAGACAATGAGCAGTTCTTC.

This clonotype has just a few counts. V and J are TRBV5-1 and TRBJ1-5; D may be TRBD1 (6 bases). CDR1 SGHRS and CDR2 YFSETQ come from the germline V gene. The CDR3 consists of 16 residues. Trimming cost V 4 bases and J 0 bases, with 14 bases left between them. The CDR3 loop is CASSPSGDYSNQPQHF. As DNA, the CDR3 is TGCGCCAGCAGCCCCTCAGGGGATTATAGCAATCAGCCCCAGCATTTT.

Of note for this clonotype: An end of the junction does not agree with germline; a read error may underlie this. The CDR3 loop is CTSSVTEYNGQFF. The CDR3 bases are TGTACCAGCTCGGTGACAGAATACAATGGGCAGTTCTTC. The chain joins TRBV18 to TRBJ2-1; D possibly corresponds to TRBD1 (5 bases). CDR1 is KGHSH and CDR2 is LQKENI in the germline V gene. The CDR3 is 13 residues long.

This clonotype occurred many times. V usage is TRBV6-5 and J usage is TRBJ2-7; maybe TRBD2 (6 bases). This CDR3 region has 14 residues. Germline V CDR1 and CDR2: MNHEY, SVGAGI. The germline V and J ends were trimmed by 7 bases and 4 bases, with 17 bases remaining between them. The CDR3 is CASTRLGDLYEQYF. The DNA of the CDR3 is TGTGCCAGCACCCGACTAGGGGATCTATACGAGCAGTACTTC.

A few counts support this clonotype. The chain is built from TRBV6-6 and TRBJ2-6; possible D gene TRBD2, 5 bases. Germline V gene data show CDR1 as MNHNY and CDR2 as SVGAGI (reference sequence). This CDR3 spans 15 amino acids. Trimming left V 6 bases short and J 2 bases short, with 11 bases between. CDR3 sequence reads: CASSLRRPGANVLTF. CDR3 in DNA: TGTGCCAGCAGCCTCCGGAGGCCTGGGGCCAACGTCCTGACTTTC.

This chain links TRBV25-1 with TRBJ1-1; 9 positions match TRBD1. V was clipped by 3 bases and J by 8 bases; unmatched bases: 4. The length of the CDR3 is 13 residues. Germline CDR1 MGHDK, CDR2 SYGVNS. The CDR3, as DNA: TGTGCCAGCAGTGAGTACGGGACAGGGGAAGCTTTCTTT. As protein: CASSEYGTGEAFF.